These T cell receptor beta chains were read from a single sample in a study of Ad26.COV2.S vaccination and SARS-CoV-2 variants. The repertoire was sequenced with immunoSEQ multiplex PCR; TCRdb's copy has only in-frame clones and lacks some. The top ten clones hold around 5.3% of a sample with about 350,000 clones, 85% to 90% of them seen once. The sequencing here drew on peripheral blood, taken in a trial of Ad26.COV2.S vaccine versus placebo. These TCRs come from a person aged 18 to 65 who received the Ad26.COV2.S COVID-19 vaccine or a placebo. CDR3s include the opening cysteine and the closing phenylalanine or tryptophan.

j_call,v_call,cdr3_aa
TRBJ1-1,TRBV30,CAWSGRQGRTEAFF
TRBJ1-3,TRBV9,CASSVAGLSSGNTIYF
TRBJ1-1,TRBV5-1,CASRLMDTEAFF
TRBJ2-1,TRBV6-4,CATGLAGGDNEQFF
TRBJ2-2,TRBV4-1,CASSQDSMRLFRDSANTGELFF
TRBJ2-7,TRBV19,CASSISLAGDFYEQYF
TRBJ1-1,TRBV9,CASSVEMGVAAFF
TRBJ1-1,TRBV12-3/TRBV12-4,CASSPTGYTEAFF
TRBJ1-5,TRBV6-2/TRBV6-3,CASSPTGGQPQHF
TRBJ2-1,TRBV14,CASSQQLAVYNEQFF
TRBJ1-1,TRBV27,CASSLLGQGRTEAFF
TRBJ2-3,TRBV7-8,CASSHGGYTDTQYF
TRBJ2-7,TRBV3-1/TRBV3-2,CASSRGYEQYF
TRBJ2-7,TRBV11-2,CASSFTGTKSAEQYF
TRBJ2-3,TRBV7-2,CASSLARTTDTQYF
TRBJ2-1,TRBV9,CASSPLGTQADEQFF
TRBJ2-1,TRBV2,CASSEGASGPVNEQFF
TRBJ1-5,TRBV6-2/TRBV6-3,CASSYQEVINQPQHF
TRBJ1-1,TRBV10-2,CASSESWTVEAFF
TRBJ1-4,TRBV28,CASKDGSTLFF
TRBJ2-2,TRBV6-5,CASSYSRGGGTGELFF
TRBJ2-5,TRBV5-4,CASSLGTGATEETQYF
TRBJ2-6,TRBV6-2/TRBV6-3,CASSRGSGANVLTF
TRBJ2-2,TRBV25-1,CASSDISLGVDTGELFF
TRBJ2-2,TRBV20-1,CSASSTGSGELFF
TRBJ2-7,TRBV11-1,CASSATDSYRYEQYF
TRBJ1-3,TRBV3-1/TRBV3-2,CASSQVSGNTIYF
TRBJ2-1,TRBV7-9,CASRSDRGHNEQFF
TRBJ1-2,TRBV7-9,CASSATGNYGYTF
TRBJ2-7,TRBV4-1,CASSQYLAGANYEQYF
TRBJ1-5,TRBV3-1/TRBV3-2,CASSRPGRQPQHF
TRBJ2-6,TRBV5-6,CASSPEGVSGANVLTF
TRBJ1-6,TRBV6-1,CASSELEWNSPLHF
TRBJ1-3,TRBV6-2/TRBV6-3,CASSWDIGNTIYF
TRBJ2-7,TRBV28,CASSSPSRPDDEQYF
TRBJ1-5,TRBV19,CASSNPDSNNQPQHF
TRBJ1-2,TRBV7-2,CASSLKAEGAGYGYTF
TRBJ1-3,TRBV9,CASSGAGLVSGNTIYF
TRBJ2-5,TRBV25-1,CASSEGTGGTETQYF
TRBJ2-5,TRBV4-1,CASSQDNAGGRETQYF
TRBJ1-1,TRBV27,CASKKGTEGGNTEAFF
TRBJ2-7,TRBV3-1/TRBV3-2,CASSHGQGTYEQYF